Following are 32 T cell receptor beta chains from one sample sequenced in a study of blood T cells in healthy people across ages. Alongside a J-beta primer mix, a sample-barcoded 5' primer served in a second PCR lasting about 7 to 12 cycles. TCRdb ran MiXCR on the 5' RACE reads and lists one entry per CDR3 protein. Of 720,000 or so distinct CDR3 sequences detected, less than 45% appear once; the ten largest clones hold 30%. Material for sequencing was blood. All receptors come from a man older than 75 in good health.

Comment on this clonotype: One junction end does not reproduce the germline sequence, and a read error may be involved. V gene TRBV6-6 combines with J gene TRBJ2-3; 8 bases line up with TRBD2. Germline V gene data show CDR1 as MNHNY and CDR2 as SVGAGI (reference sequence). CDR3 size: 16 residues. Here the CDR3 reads CTSSRQTSASTDTQYF. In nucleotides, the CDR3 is TGTACCAGCAGCCGCCAGACTAGCGCCTCCACAGATACGCAGTATTTT.

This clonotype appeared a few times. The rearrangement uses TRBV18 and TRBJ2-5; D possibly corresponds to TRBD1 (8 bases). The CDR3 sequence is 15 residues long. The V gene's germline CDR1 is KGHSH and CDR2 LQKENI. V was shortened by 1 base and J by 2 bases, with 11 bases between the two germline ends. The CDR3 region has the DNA TGTGCCAGCTCACCACAACAGGGGGGGCAAGAGACCCAGTACTTC. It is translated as CASSPQQGGQETQYF.

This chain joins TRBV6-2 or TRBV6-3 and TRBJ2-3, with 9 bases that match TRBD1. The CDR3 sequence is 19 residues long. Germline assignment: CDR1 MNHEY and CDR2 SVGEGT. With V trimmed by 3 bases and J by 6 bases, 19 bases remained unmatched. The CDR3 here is CASSYPGQGLMLGTDTQYF. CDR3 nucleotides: TGTGCCAGCAGTTATCCGGGACAGGGCCTAATGTTAGGAACGGATACGCAGTATTTT.

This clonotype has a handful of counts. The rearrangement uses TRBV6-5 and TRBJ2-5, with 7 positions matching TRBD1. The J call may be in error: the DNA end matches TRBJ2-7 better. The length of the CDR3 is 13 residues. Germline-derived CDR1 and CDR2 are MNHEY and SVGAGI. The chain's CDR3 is CASSDGTAYEQYF. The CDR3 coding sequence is TGTGCCAGCAGTGATGGGACAGCCTACGAGCAGTACTTC.

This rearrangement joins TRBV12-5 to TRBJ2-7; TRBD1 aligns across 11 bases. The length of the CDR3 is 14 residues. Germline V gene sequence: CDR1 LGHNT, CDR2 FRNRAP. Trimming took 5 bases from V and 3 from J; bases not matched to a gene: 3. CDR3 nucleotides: TGTGCTAGTGGTCAGGGACAGGGGGACTACGAGCAGTACTTC. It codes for CASGQGQGDYEQYF.

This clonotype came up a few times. The CDR3 spells CASSLVADQPQHF. The CDR3 DNA reads TGTGCCAGCAGCTTGGTCGCTGATCAGCCCCAGCATTTT. The genes are TRBV11-2 and TRBJ1-5; the D is unclear. Trimming removed 3 bases at V and 5 bases at J, with 8 bases between. There are 13 residues in the CDR3. The V gene's germline CDR1 is SGHAT and CDR2 FQNNGV.

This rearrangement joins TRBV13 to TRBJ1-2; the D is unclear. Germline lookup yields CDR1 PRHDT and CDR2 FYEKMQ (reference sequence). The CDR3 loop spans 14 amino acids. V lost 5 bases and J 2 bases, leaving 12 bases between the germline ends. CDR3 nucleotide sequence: TGTGCCAGCAGCGTCGAAAGGGAAAACTATGGCTACACCTTC. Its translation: CASSVERENYGYTF. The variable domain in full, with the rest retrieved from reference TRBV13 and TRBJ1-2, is AAGVIQSPRHLIKEKRETATLKCYPIPRHDTVYWYQQGPGQDPQFLISFYEKMQSDKGSIPDRFSAQQFSDYHSELNMSSLELGDSALYFCASSVERENYGYTFGSGTRLTVV.

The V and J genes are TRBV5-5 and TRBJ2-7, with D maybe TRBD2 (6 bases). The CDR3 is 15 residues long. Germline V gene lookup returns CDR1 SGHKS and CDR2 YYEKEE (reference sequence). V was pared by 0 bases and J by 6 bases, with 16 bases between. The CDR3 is CASSLEGRRAREQYF. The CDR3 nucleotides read TGTGCCAGCAGCTTGGAGGGGAGGAGGGCTCGCGAGCAGTACTTC.

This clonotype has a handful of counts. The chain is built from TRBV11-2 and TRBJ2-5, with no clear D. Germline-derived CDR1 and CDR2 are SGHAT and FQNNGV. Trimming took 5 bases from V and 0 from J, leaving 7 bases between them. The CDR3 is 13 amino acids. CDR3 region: CASSIRDQETQYF. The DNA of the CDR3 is TGTGCCAGCAGCATTCGGGACCAAGAGACCCAGTACTTC.

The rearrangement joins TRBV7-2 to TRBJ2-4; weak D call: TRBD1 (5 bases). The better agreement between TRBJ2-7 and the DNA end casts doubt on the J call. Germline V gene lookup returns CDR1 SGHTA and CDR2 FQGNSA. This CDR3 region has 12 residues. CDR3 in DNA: TGTGCCAGCAGCTTCCGCCAGGGCGAGCAGTACTTC. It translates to CASSFRQGEQYF.

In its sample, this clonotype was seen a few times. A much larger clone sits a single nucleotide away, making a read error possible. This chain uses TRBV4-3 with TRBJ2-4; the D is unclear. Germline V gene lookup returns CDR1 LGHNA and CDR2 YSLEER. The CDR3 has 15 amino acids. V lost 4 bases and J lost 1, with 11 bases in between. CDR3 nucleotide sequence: TGCGCCAGCAGCCGAGGCCGGTGGGCCAAAAACATTCAGTACTTC. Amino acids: CASSRGRWAKNIQYF.

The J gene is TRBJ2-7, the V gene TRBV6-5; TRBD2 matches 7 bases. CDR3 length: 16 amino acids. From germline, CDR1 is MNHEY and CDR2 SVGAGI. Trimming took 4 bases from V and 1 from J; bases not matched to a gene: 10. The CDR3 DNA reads TGTGCCAGCAGTTCTACCGTTGGCGGGAGTTCCTACGAGCAGTACTTC. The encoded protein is CASSSTVGGSSYEQYF.

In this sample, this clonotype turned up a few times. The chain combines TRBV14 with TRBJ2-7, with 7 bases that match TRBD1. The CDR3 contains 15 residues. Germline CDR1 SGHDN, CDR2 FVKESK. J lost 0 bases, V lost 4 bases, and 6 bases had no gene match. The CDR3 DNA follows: TGTGCCAGCAGCCCATGGGACAGTAGCTCCTACGAGCAGTACTTC. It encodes CASSPWDSSSYEQYF.

For the CDR3, the DNA is TGTGCCAGCAGTGAGGGACACGAGCAGTACTTC. Translating it yields CASSEGHEQYF. The genes are TRBV6-1 and TRBJ2-7, with D perhaps TRBD1 or TRBD2 (5 bases each). CDR1 and CDR2 from the germline V gene are MNHNS and SASEGT. The CDR3 covers 11 residues. The V and J ends lost 3 bases and 5 bases respectively, with 5 bases between them.

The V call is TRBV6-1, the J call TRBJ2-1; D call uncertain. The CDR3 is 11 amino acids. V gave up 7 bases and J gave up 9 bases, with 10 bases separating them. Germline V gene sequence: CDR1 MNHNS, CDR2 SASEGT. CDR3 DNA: TGTGCCAGCAAATTGTCGGGTGAGCAGTTCTTC. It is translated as CASKLSGEQFF.

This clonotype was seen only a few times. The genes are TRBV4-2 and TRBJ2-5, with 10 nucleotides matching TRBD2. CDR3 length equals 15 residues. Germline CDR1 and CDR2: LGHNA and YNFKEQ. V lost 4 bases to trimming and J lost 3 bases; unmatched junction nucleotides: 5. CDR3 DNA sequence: TGTGCCAGCAGCCGCGTCGGGACTAGCGAAGAGACCCAGTACTTC. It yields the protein CASSRVGTSEETQYF.

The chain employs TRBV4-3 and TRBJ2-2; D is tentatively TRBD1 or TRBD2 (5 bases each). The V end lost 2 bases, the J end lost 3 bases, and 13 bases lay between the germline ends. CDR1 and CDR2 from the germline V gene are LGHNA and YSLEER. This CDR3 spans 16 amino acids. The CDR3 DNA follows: TGCGCCAGCAGCCAACGGGGACCCCCGGACACCGGGGAGCTGTTTTTT. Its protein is CASSQRGPPDTGELFF.

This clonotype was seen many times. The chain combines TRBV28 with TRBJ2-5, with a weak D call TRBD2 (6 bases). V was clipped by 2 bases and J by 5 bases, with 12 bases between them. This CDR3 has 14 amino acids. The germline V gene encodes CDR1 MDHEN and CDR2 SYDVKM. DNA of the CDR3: TGTGCCAGCAGTTTAATTGGCGGGGAGGAGACCCAGTACTTC. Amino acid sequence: CASSLIGGEETQYF.

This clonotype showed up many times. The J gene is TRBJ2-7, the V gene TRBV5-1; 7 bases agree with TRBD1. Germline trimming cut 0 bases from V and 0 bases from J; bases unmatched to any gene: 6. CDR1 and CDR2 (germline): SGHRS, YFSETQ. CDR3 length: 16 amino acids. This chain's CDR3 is CASSLERGLSSYEQYF. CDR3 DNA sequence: TGCGCCAGCAGCTTGGAGAGGGGGCTCTCCTCCTACGAGCAGTACTTC.

The CDR3 reads CASRAGAEANEKLFF. The CDR3 DNA is TGTGCCAGCAGAGCAGGGGCCGAGGCTAATGAAAAACTGTTTTTT. This chain links TRBV12-3 or TRBV12-4 with TRBJ1-4; a possible D gene is TRBD1 (6 bases). The CDR3 is made up of 15 amino acids. Trimming pared 6 bases from V and 3 bases from J, leaving 14 bases between.

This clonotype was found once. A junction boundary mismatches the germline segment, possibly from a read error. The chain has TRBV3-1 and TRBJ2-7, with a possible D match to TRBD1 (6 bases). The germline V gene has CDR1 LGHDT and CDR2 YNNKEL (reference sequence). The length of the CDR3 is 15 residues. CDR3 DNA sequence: TGTACCAGCAGCCAAGACATAGGGGGATCCTACGAGCAGTACTTC. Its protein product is CTSSQDIGGSYEQYF.

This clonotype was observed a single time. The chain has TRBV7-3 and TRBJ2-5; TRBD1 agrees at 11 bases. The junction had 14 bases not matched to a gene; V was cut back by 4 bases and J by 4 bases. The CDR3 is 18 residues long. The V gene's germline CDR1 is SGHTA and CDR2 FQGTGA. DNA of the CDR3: TGTGCCAGCAGCTCGGCCCCCGGGACAGGGGGACAGAGAGAGACCCAGTACTTC. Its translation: CASSSAPGTGGQRETQYF.

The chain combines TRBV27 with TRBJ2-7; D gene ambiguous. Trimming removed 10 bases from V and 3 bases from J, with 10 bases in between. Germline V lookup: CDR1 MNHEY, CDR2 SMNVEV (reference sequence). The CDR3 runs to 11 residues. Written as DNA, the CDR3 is TGTGCCAAAGAAAGTATCTACGAGCAGTACTTC. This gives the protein CAKESIYEQYF.

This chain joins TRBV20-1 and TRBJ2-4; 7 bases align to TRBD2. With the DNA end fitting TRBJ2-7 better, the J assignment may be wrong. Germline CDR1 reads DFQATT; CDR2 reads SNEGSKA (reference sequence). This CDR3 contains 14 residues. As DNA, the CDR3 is TGCAGTGCAAGCCCCCTAGCGGTTCCCCACGAGCAGTACTTC. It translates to CSASPLAVPHEQYF.

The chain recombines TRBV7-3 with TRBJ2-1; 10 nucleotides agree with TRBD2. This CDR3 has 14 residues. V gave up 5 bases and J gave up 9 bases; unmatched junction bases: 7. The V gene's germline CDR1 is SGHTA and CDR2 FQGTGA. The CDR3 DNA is TGTGCCAGCAGCCCAAGCGGGAGGGTGGGTGAGCAGTTCTTC. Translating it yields CASSPSGRVGEQFF. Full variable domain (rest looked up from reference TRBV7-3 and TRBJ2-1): GAGVSQTPSNKVTEKGKYVELRCDPISGHTALYWYRQSLGQGPEFLIYFQGTGAADDSGLPNDRFFAVRPEGSVSTLKIQRTERGDSAVYLCASSPSGRVGEQFFGPGTRLTVL.

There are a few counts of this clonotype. The CDR3 DNA reads TGTGCCAGCAGCTTTGGACTAGCGGGTGGGAAGACCCAGTACTTC. It encodes CASSFGLAGGKTQYF. The rearrangement uses TRBV7-9 and TRBJ2-5; 11 bases match TRBD2. V lost 3 bases to trimming and J lost 6 bases; unmatched junction nucleotides: 6. The length of the CDR3 is 15 residues. Germline lookup yields CDR1 SEHNR and CDR2 FQNEAQ (reference sequence).

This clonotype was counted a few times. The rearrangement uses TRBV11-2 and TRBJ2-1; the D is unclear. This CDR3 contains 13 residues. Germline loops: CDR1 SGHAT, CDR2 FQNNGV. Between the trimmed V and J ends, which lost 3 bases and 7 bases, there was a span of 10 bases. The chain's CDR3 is CASSLKRGNEQFF. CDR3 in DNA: TGTGCCAGCAGCTTGAAGAGAGGTAATGAGCAGTTCTTC.

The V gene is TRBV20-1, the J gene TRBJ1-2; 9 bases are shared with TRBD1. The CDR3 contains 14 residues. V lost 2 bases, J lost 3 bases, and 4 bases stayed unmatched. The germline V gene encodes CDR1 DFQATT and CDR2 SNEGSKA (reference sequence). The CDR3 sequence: CSARYRGQDYGYTF. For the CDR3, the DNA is TGCAGTGCTAGATACAGGGGGCAGGACTATGGCTACACCTTC.

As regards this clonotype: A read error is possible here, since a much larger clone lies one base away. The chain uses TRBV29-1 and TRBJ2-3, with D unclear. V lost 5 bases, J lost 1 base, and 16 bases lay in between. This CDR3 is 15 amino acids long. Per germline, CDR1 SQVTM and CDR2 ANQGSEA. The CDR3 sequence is CSVNTRPRGTDTQYF. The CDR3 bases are TGCAGCGTTAATACCCGACCCCGAGGCACAGATACGCAGTATTTT.

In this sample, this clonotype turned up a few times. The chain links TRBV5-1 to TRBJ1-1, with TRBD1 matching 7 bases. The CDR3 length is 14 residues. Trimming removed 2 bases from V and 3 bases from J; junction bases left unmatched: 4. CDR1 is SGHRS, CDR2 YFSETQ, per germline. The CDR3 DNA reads TGCGCCAGCAGCTTCAAGGGGGCAGACACTGAAGCTTTCTTT. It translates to CASSFKGADTEAFF.

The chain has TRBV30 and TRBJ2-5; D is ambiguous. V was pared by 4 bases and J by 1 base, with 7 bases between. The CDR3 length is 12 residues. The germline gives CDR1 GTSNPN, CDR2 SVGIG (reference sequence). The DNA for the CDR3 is TGTGCCTGGAAGGGCAGCCAAGAGACCCAGTACTTC. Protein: CAWKGSQETQYF.

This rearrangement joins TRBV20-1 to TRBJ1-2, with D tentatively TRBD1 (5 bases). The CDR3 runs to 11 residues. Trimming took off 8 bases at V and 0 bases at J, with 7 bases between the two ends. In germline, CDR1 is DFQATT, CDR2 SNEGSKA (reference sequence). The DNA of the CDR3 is TGCAGTAAGGGGACTAACTATGGCTACACCTTC. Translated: CSKGTNYGYTF.